This TCR beta chain was identified in a study of control samples from healthy donors and cancer patients. The table came from immunoSEQ multiplex PCR; TCRdb's copy has only in-frame clones and leaves some out. The data show 85,000 to 90,000 clones, around nine tenths seen once. V lost 0 bases and J 7 bases, leaving 14 bases between the germline ends. The length of the CDR3 is 15 residues. The germline CDR1 and CDR2 sequences are SGDLS and YYNGEE. The gene calls are TRBV9 and TRBJ2-4; weak D call: TRBD1 (6 bases). This TCR was sampled from a man younger than 40 in good health. What was sequenced was blood. In DNA, the CDR3 is TGTGCCAGCAGCGTAGGAGGAAGGGGGTACAACATTCAGTACTTC. Residues: CASSVGGRGYNIQYF.